This T cell receptor (beta chain) came from a study of OX40 agonist ivuxolimab in advanced cancers. Study-level information: The patients received agonistic anti-OX40 (CD134) antibody ivuxolimab. Partial responses were recorded for three patients, including one with hepatocellular carcinoma and two with cutaneous melanoma.

Autoimmune disease history or systemic immunosuppression disqualified patients. Generated by immunoSEQ multiplex PCR, the TCRdb table keeps only in-frame clones and is missing some. The sample lists 87,000 or so clones, around nine tenths occurring once. Germline assignment: CDR1 SQVTM and CDR2 ANQGSEA. The CDR3 runs 13 residues. V shed 4 bases, J shed 3 bases, and the junction held 3 bases outside the gene matches. V usage is TRBV29-1 and J usage is TRBJ2-3, with TRBD2 matching 8 bases. This clonotype originated in an adult with an advanced solid tumor such as melanoma, head and neck, liver or kidney cancer. The sequences come from CD4+ or CD8+ T cells sorted from blood, collected in a trial of the OX40 agonist ivuxolimab. CDR3 protein: CSVVTSGTDTQYF. The CDR3, as DNA: TGCAGCGTTGTTACTAGCGGTACAGATACGCAGTATTTT.